This T cell receptor beta chain was sequenced during a study of neurological immune-mediated disorders. The cDNA was synthesized by 5'RACE incorporating 10-nucleotide random UMIs. Each CDR3 protein is one row after TCRdb ran MiXCR on the 5' RACE reads. The sample carries approximately 16,000 distinct CDR3 sequences, around 9.7% recorded once. This clonotype came up many times. Germline trimming cut 4 bases from V and 4 bases from J; bases unmatched to any gene: 9. There are 15 residues in the CDR3. Germline V lookup: CDR1 SGHDT, CDR2 YYEEEE. Sequenced material: CD8+ T cells from blood. The clonotype comes from a man aged 50-60 years in good health. The chain joins TRBV5-6 to TRBJ2-7; 9 bases fit TRBD1. CDR3 residues: CASSGTGQGSYEQYF. In nucleotides, the CDR3 is TGTGCCAGCAGCGGGACGGGACAGGGTTCTTACGAGCAGTACTTC.